The clone carrying this T cell receptor beta chain was observed at least ten times. The antigen is unknown. Different DNA sequences within this sample yield the same CDR3. TCRdb re-called the PCR reads through MiXCR. The sample has 15,000 to 20,000 clones, 15% to 19% seen once; the top ten hold around a sixth. The entire patient cohort was treatment-naive prior to thyroid surgery. The CDR3 consists of 13 residues. The ends were cut back, 4 bases at V and 3 bases at J, with 9 bases in the middle. CDR1 and CDR2 (germline): SGHAT, FQNNGV. The data belong to a study of metastatic and nonmetastatic thyroid tumors. Background on the study: Repertoire data that came from the blood and tumor or nodule tissue of malignant and benign thyroid patients were compared.

General observations from the study: Benign nodules reportedly had significantly lower TCR beta diversity than malignant thyroid tumors in blood and tumor.

The specimen was blood. The chain is built from TRBV11-2 and TRBJ1-1, with a tentative D call TRBD1 (6 bases). This sequence was found in a female donor with papillary thyroid cancer or a benign thyroid nodule (not recorded which). Some clones in this sample may be carry-over from other donors' samples. The CDR3 nucleotides read TGTGCCAGCAGCTCCGGGACATACACTGAAGCTTTCTTT. It codes for CASSSGTYTEAFF.